The clone carrying this T cell receptor (beta chain) has at least ten counts. Its antigen is not known. The data are from a study of T-cell reconstitution after alpha-beta-depleted transplantation in children. Unique molecular identifiers were built into the TCRbeta library. TCRdb redid the calling of the PCR reads with MiXCR, one entry per CDR3 protein. The data hold almost 250,000 distinct CDR3 sequences, with roughly 23% observed a single time. Study-level findings and limits: Newly made T cells mostly supplied T-cell counts and diversity one year after transplant.

The CDR3 runs 15 residues. Losses at the gene ends were 2 bases for V and 3 bases for J; bases not matched to a gene: 9. Germline CDR1 and CDR2: DFQATT and SNEGSKA (reference sequence). This TCR was sampled from a girl aged 2 to 9 with Fanconi anemia, due to receive a stem cell transplant. The chain couples TRBV20-1 to TRBJ2-7; TRBD2 matches 8 bases. The sample was PBMCs, taken before TCRalphabeta/CD19-depleted stem cell transplant. As DNA, the CDR3 is TGCAGTGCTAGATATCCGGGACTAGAAAGCTACGAGCAGTACTTC. Translating gives CSARYPGLESYEQYF.